The 9 T cell receptor beta chains below were found in one sample sequenced in a study of CD8+CD57+ T cells in acquired aplastic anemia. According to the study, genomic DNA was the template for TCR beta VDJ and CDR3 profiling. TCRdb itself ran the reads through MiXCR, one entry per CDR3 protein. Among just over 400,000 distinct CDR3 sequences listed, about two thirds were seen once. Sequenced sample: sorted CD4+, CD8+, or CD8+CD57+ T cells (not recorded which) from PBMCs. These TCRs come from a human donor in good health, serving as a control.

This chain connects TRBV5-4 to TRBJ2-5; D uncertain. Germline loops: CDR1 SGHNT, CDR2 YYREEE (reference sequence). CDR3 size: 12 residues. V was shortened by 6 bases and J by 5 bases, with 11 bases between the two germline ends. The CDR3 DNA is TGTGCCAGCACCGAATCCGGGGAGACCCAGTACTTC. Its protein is CASTESGETQYF. The whole variable domain, filled in from reference TRBV5-4 and TRBJ2-5, reads ETGVTQSPTHLIKTRGQQVTLRCSSQSGHNTVSWYQQALGQGPQFIFQYYREEENGRGNFPPRFSGLQFPNYSSELNVNALELDDSALYLCASTESGETQYFGPGTRLLVL.

The chain carries TRBV30 and TRBJ2-4, with D possibly called TRBD1 or TRBD2 (6 bases each). V was trimmed by 1 base and J by 5 bases, leaving 15 bases between them. The CDR3 is made up of 15 amino acids. Looked up from germline, CDR1 is GTSNPN and CDR2 is SVGIG (reference sequence). The CDR3 is CAWSEGGSGQNIQYF. In DNA, the CDR3 is TGTGCCTGGAGTGAGGGGGGCTCAGGGCAAAACATTCAGTACTTC.

A remark on this clonotype: One end of the junction does not line up with germline, which may come from a read error. The chain joins TRBV10-3 to TRBJ1-1; D unclear. CDR1 is ENHRY, CDR2 SYGVKD, per germline. The CDR3 consists of 15 residues. Here the CDR3 DNA reads TGTGCCATCAGGCGGACGGACCACACCTACACTCAGTACCTCTTT. Protein product: CAIRRTDHTYTQYLF.

Regarding this clonotype: The junction departs from the called germline gene at one end, perhaps through a read error. The V call is TRBV24-1, the J call TRBJ1-2, with TRBD1 matching 8 bases. This CDR3 is 11 amino acids long. Germline CDR1 KGHDR, CDR2 SFDVKD. This chain's CDR3 is CATSDFTDRAF. For the CDR3, the DNA is TGTGCCACCAGTGATTTCACGGACAGGGCCTTC.

This chain joins TRBV4-2 and TRBJ1-6; D remains ambiguous. Per the germline V gene, CDR1 is LGHNA and CDR2 is YNFKEQ. V was clipped by 4 bases and J by 5 bases, with 15 bases between them. This CDR3 contains 16 residues. The CDR3 DNA sequence: TGTGCCAGCAGCCGTGGGCCCCAGGATGATAATTCACCCCTCCACTTT. Protein product: CASSRGPQDDNSPLHF.

The rearrangement links TRBV5-4 to TRBJ1-2; unclear D gene. The V end lost 1 base, the J end lost 5 bases, and 12 bases lay between the germline ends. CDR3 length: 14 residues. Germline V gene data show CDR1 as SGHNT and CDR2 as YYREEE (reference sequence). The CDR3 region is CASSLKEAGYGYTF. The CDR3 DNA is TGTGCCAGCAGCTTGAAGGAGGCAGGTTATGGCTACACCTTC.

V is TRBV10-3 and J is TRBJ2-5; maybe TRBD1 (5 bases). V was cut by 3 bases and J by 5 bases, with 10 bases left in between. Germline CDR1 reads ENHRY; CDR2 reads SYGVKD. The CDR3 has 13 amino acids. CDR3 in amino acids: CAISDLGRETQYF. The CDR3 DNA sequence: TGTGCCATCAGTGACCTGGGGCGGGAGACCCAGTACTTC.

Points on this clonotype: Likely a read error: the CDR3 ends without its conserved phenylalanine or tryptophan. The DNA is omitted, as the CDR3 cannot be located on it reliably, and the CDR3 follows TCRdb's listing. The chain has TRBV20-1 and TRBJ2-5; the table's D call, TRBD2, has no DNA check behind it. CDR1 is DFQATT, CDR2 SNEGSKA, per germline (reference sequence). The CDR3 length is 9 residues, termini included. This chain's CDR3 is CSALAGKNT.

This clonotype was observed a handful of times. The rearrangement joins TRBV7-6 to TRBJ1-2; D uncertain. This CDR3 has 13 amino acids. Germline V gene data show CDR1 as SGHVS and CDR2 as FNYEAQ. V was cut by 1 base and J by 7 bases, with 10 bases left in between. The CDR3 nucleotides are TGTGCCAGCAGCTTAGGAGATGGTTTTGGCTACACCTTC. Residues: CASSLGDGFGYTF.